Here is one T cell receptor (beta chain) with its context. The antigen it binds to is not known. Qualities for individual bases were not recorded, and no much larger clone is one base off. At diagnosis, peripheral blood, uninvolved tumor-adjacent lung and tumor were collected and stored as a combination of fresh-frozen and FFPE material. Blood samples were analyzed as peripheral blood mononuclear cells for TCR repertoire profiling. The data are from a study of T cells in localized non-small cell lung cancer (dated by TCRdb to about 2020). Study-wide context: T cell repertoires of about 230 early-stage NSCLC patients were analyzed, with tumors being compared against uninvolved tumor-adjacent lungs. All 250 or so NSCLC patients in the cohort were treatment-naive and had localized lung tumors that were resected. A mean age of around 69 years was recorded for the NSCLC patients, of whom 129 were male and 107 were female. On the study overall, not on this receptor specifically: Uninvolved tumor-adjacent lung showed the highest T cell clonality, higher than tumor, which suggests more focused antigenic responses in the uninvolved tumor-adjacent lung. Longer overall survival was associated with higher blood T cell density, whereas shorter survival was associated with higher adjacent-lung clonality. Because multi-region tumor sequencing was not performed, intratumor heterogeneity could not be ruled out. A median of approximately 57 of the top 100 tumor clones were detected in paired uninvolved adjacent lung, and around 30 of these tumor clones were also found among the top 100 clones of the paired uninvolved adjacent lung. Because of the exploratory design, TCR variables were selected using unadjusted p-values without false-discovery rate correction.

The immunoSEQ Assay was used to sequence TCR beta CDR3 regions from DNA. For the original study's pipeline: To compute T cell density, TCR beta template counts were normalized to usable DNA, which was estimated by amplifying housekeeping genes. The preseqR package was used to estimate richness by extrapolating to 400,000 templates for PBMC samples and to 120,000 templates for tissue samples. Clonality was defined by subtracting Pielou's evenness from one. Tissue-enriched TCRs were identified by differential abundance testing using productive amino-acid clonotypes, minimum total count 5 and alpha 0.1. The Jaccard Index and the Morisita Overlap Index were used to measure repertoire overlap between compartments. TCR beta CDR3s were clustered by GLIPH together with public tetramer-defined viral CDR3s, and at least three viral sequences plus V-gene enrichment were required for viral motifs. In TCRdb, the immuneACCESS table is reduced to in-frame sequences with V and J assigned. These tables do not hold every clone; where another copy was compared, an unresolved V gene accounts for under half, and the others remain unexplained. The V and J calls and clone size come from that table; D and trimming were worked out from the DNA. The sample yields about 19,000 clones; about 93% were counted once. The ten largest clones represent less than 4.5% of the sample.

The source was peripheral blood, collected before any cancer treatment. The TCR was taken from a male donor at least 60 years old with stage I squamous cell lung carcinoma.

The CDR3 region: CSVRDSYNEQFF. The nucleotide sequence reads TGCAGCGTCCGGGACTCGTACAATGAGCAGTTCTTC. In this chain, TRBV29-1 is recombined with TRBJ2-1; the best D guess is TRBD2, with 6 bases matching. Based on the germline V gene, the CDR1 and CDR2 sequences are SQVTM and ANQGSEA. From the cysteine through the phenylalanine, the CDR3 covers 12 amino acids. Only the CDR3 DNA is retained, 36 bases long and in frame from the first base. V gives up 6 bases and J gives up 4 bases, and the segment between their germline ends measures 10 bases.